The present T cell receptor beta chain was sequenced within a study of T-cell memory formation after mild COVID-19. At the level of the study: Each donor largely had its own TCR clusters.

Study observations and caveats: Shrinking CD4+ clones resided mostly in CM and EM, and CD8+ ones in EMRA.

The CDR3 sequence is 17 residues long. The ends were cut back, 6 bases at V and 1 base at J, with 21 bases in the middle. Details on this clonotype: Its antigen remains unidentified.

From the 5' RACE reads, TCRdb called clonotypes with MiXCR, one entry per CDR3 protein. Of about 470,000 distinct CDR3 sequences listed, more than 20% were seen once; the top ten hold around an eighth. The sequence was collected from an adult woman who had mild COVID-19 (a few samples of this study predate the infection). Cell type and time point are not known. This chain connects TRBV12-3 or TRBV12-4 to TRBJ2-5; no reliable D call. Source material: PBMCs or a T cell subset sorted from them (not recorded which). CDR3 in DNA: TGTGCCAGCAGCCACCTCGAGTTTATTTATAGCCAAGAGACCCAGTACTTC. This gives the protein CASSHLEFIYSQETQYF.